This entry lists 29 T cell receptor beta chains sequenced from one sample in a study of OX40 agonist ivuxolimab in advanced cancers. The table came from immunoSEQ multiplex PCR; TCRdb's copy has only in-frame clones and leaves some out. The data contain 95,000 to 150,000 clones, 75% to 90% of them singletons. The material was CD4+ or CD8+ T cells sorted from blood, obtained in a trial of the OX40 agonist ivuxolimab. These TCRs come from an adult with an advanced solid tumor such as melanoma, head and neck, liver or kidney cancer.

The rearrangement links TRBV28 to TRBJ1-5; 12 nucleotides agree with TRBD1. Trimming took 5 bases from V and 4 from J; bases not matched to a gene: 6. CDR1 and CDR2 from the germline V gene are MDHEN and SYDVKM. The CDR3 extends over 16 amino acids. The CDR3 coding sequence is TGTGCCAGCAGTGCCGGGACAGGGGGCTTGAATCAGCCCCAGCATTTT. The encoded protein is CASSAGTGGLNQPQHF. Looking up the rest from reference TRBV28 and TRBJ1-5 gives the full variable domain: DVKVTQSSRYLVKRTGEKVFLECVQDMDHENMFWYRQDPGLGLRLIYFSYDVKMKEKGDIPEGYSVSREKKERFSLILESASTNQTSMYLCASSAGTGGLNQPQHFGDGTRLSIL.

J is TRBJ2-7 and V is TRBV11-3; D gene uncertain. This CDR3 spans 13 amino acids. The germline gives CDR1 SGHNT, CDR2 YENEEA. V lost 5 bases, J lost 2 bases, and 10 bases lay in between. As DNA, the CDR3 is TGTGCCAGCAGCCGGGCATCCACCTACGAGCAGTACTTC. It specifies CASSRASTYEQYF.

The count of this clone is one. This chain uses TRBV18 with TRBJ2-1; D unclear. Per the germline V gene, CDR1 is KGHSH and CDR2 is LQKENI. This CDR3 has 16 amino acids. V was clipped by 0 bases and J by 0 bases, with 9 bases between them. The CDR3, as DNA: TGTGCCAGCTCACCACCAGCGAAGAGCTCCTACAATGAGCAGTTCTTC. Protein product: CASSPPAKSSYNEQFF.

The gene calls are TRBV7-2 and TRBJ2-6, with a tentative D call TRBD2 (5 bases). Germline CDR1 is SGHTA and CDR2 is FQGNSA. V lost 8 bases and J lost 2, with 13 bases in between. The CDR3 has 15 residues. The CDR3 region is CASDPLGAGANVLTF. The CDR3 nucleotides read TGTGCCAGCGACCCCCTCGGGGCTGGGGCCAACGTCCTGACTTTC.

The J gene is TRBJ2-5, the V gene TRBV7-2, with 14 bases that match TRBD2. CDR3 length: 15 amino acids. V shed 4 bases and J 7 bases; nucleotides not matched to a gene: 5. Per germline, CDR1 SGHTA and CDR2 FQGNSA. CDR3 in DNA: TGTGCCAGCAGCTCCTACGGGACTAGCGGGGGGACCCAGTACTTC. Encoded protein: CASSSYGTSGGTQYF.

The CDR3 DNA reads TGTGCCATTTCAGGGGGGAGTGGCTACACCTTC. This encodes CAISGGSGYTF. The chain has TRBV10-3 and TRBJ1-2, with TRBD1 matching 7 bases. The CDR3 contains 11 residues. V trimming: 9 bases; J trimming: 7 bases; junction bases outside the gene matches: 5. Germline CDR1 reads ENHRY; CDR2 reads SYGVKD.

The chain joins TRBV13 to TRBJ2-5; 13 bases agree with TRBD2. The CDR3 extends over 16 amino acids. Germline V gene lookup returns CDR1 PRHDT and CDR2 FYEKMQ (reference sequence). V lost 2 bases to trimming and J lost 2 bases; unmatched junction nucleotides: 2. The CDR3 is CASSLRLAGGQETQYF. In nucleotides, the CDR3 is TGTGCCAGCAGCTTAAGACTAGCGGGGGGACAAGAGACCCAGTACTTC. The full variable domain, with the rest looked up from reference TRBV13 and TRBJ2-5, is AAGVIQSPRHLIKEKRETATLKCYPIPRHDTVYWYQQGPGQDPQFLISFYEKMQSDKGSIPDRFSAQQFSDYHSELNMSSLELGDSALYFCASSLRLAGGQETQYFGPGTRLLVL.

This clone was seen once. This chain connects TRBV5-1 to TRBJ1-6, with 7 bases identical to TRBD1. The CDR3 runs 14 residues. V trimming: 4 bases; J trimming: 7 bases; junction bases outside the gene matches: 5. From germline, CDR1 is SGHRS and CDR2 YFSETQ. The CDR3 sequence is CASSPGTENSPLHF. The CDR3 DNA follows: TGCGCCAGCAGCCCCGGGACAGAGAATTCACCCCTCCACTTT.

The CDR3 region is CASSLTGQLPDTQYF. CDR3 coding DNA: TGTGCCAGCAGCTTAACGGGACAGCTCCCAGATACGCAGTATTTT. The chain carries TRBV7-3 and TRBJ2-3, with 7 nucleotides matching TRBD1. Germline assignment: CDR1 SGHTA and CDR2 FQGTGA. The CDR3 covers 15 residues. V was pared by 0 bases and J by 4 bases, with 4 bases of the junction left unmatched. The whole variable domain, filled in from reference TRBV7-3 and TRBJ2-3, reads GAGVSQTPSNKVTEKGKYVELRCDPISGHTALYWYRQSLGQGPEFLIYFQGTGAADDSGLPNDRFFAVRPEGSVSTLKIQRTERGDSAVYLCASSLTGQLPDTQYFGPGTRLTVL.

The chain combines TRBV5-6 with TRBJ1-3; D unresolved. Germline CDR1 is SGHDT and CDR2 is YYEEEE. The CDR3 sequence is 16 residues long. Trimming removed 1 base from V and 7 bases from J, with 18 bases in between. CDR3: CASSLPSSPGGNTIYF. The CDR3 bases are TGTGCCAGCAGCTTGCCCAGCTCTCCCGGTGGGAACACCATATATTTT.

The rearrangement joins TRBV18 to TRBJ1-6, with D unresolved. The germline V gene encodes CDR1 KGHSH and CDR2 LQKENI. The germline V and J ends were trimmed by 0 bases and 0 bases, with 9 bases remaining between them. This CDR3 spans 17 amino acids. The CDR3 DNA reads as TGTGCCAGCTCACCACCGAGCAGAAGCTCCTATAATTCACCCCTCCACTTT. Its translation is CASSPPSRSSYNSPLHF.

This chain joins TRBV14 and TRBJ2-3; a possible D gene is TRBD2 (5 bases). Germline V CDR1 and CDR2: SGHDN, FVKESK. V shed 0 bases and J shed 2 bases, with 12 bases lying between them. The CDR3 extends over 16 amino acids. In DNA, the CDR3 is TGTGCCAGCAGCCAAGACAGGACTCCTAACACAGATACGCAGTATTTT. Amino acids: CASSQDRTPNTDTQYF.

This chain uses TRBV5-6 with TRBJ1-2; no firm D call. Trimming shortened V by 0 bases and J by 2 bases, and 8 bases separated the two germline ends. This CDR3 contains 14 residues. Germline loops: CDR1 SGHDT, CDR2 YYEEEE. The CDR3 reads CASSLGGSNYGYTF. The CDR3, as DNA: TGTGCCAGCAGCTTGGGGGGTTCGAACTATGGCTACACCTTC. Drawing the rest from reference TRBV5-6 and TRBJ1-2, the complete variable domain is DAGVTQSPTHLIKTRGQQVTLRCSPKSGHDTVSWYQQALGQGPQFIFQYYEEEERQRGNFPDRFSGHQFPNYSSELNVNALLLGDSALYLCASSLGGSNYGYTFGSGTRLTVV.

For this clone: The identical CDR3 is also encoded by other nucleotide sequences in the sample. The rearrangement links TRBV18 to TRBJ2-7, with D possibly matching TRBD2 (5 bases). CDR3 length: 12 amino acids. V lost 3 bases and J 2 bases, leaving 5 bases between the germline ends. CDR1 KGHSH and CDR2 LQKENI come from the germline V gene. CDR3: CASSPSAYEQYF. CDR3 nucleotides: TGTGCCAGCTCACCTAGCGCCTACGAGCAGTACTTC.

This clone was seen only once. The rearrangement links TRBV7-3 to TRBJ2-1; D may be TRBD1 (5 bases). Looked up from germline, CDR1 is SGHTA and CDR2 is FQGTGA. The CDR3 contains 15 residues. V gave up 8 bases and J gave up 0 bases, with 14 bases separating them. This CDR3 is CASAPGAVSYNEQFF. DNA of the CDR3: TGTGCCAGCGCCCCTGGGGCTGTCTCCTACAATGAGCAGTTCTTC.

V gene TRBV7-2 combines with J gene TRBJ1-4; TRBD1 agrees at 7 bases. Germline CDR1 reads SGHTA; CDR2 reads FQGNSA. Unmatched junction bases numbered 5, after V lost 5 bases and J lost 8 bases. The CDR3 extends over 13 amino acids. CDR3 sequence reads: CASSQPTGEKLFF. The CDR3, as DNA: TGTGCCAGCAGCCAACCGACAGGGGAAAAACTGTTTTTT.

The chain combines TRBV14 with TRBJ1-2; a weak D match, TRBD1 (6 bases). The CDR3 length is 15 residues. Per the germline V gene, CDR1 is SGHDN and CDR2 is FVKESK. V dropped 1 base and J dropped 8 bases, with 17 bases sitting between them. The CDR3 nucleotides read TGTGCCAGCAGCCAAGGGATTACAGGGTTTGGCGGCTACACCTTC. The encoded protein is CASSQGITGFGGYTF.

V gene TRBV7-6 combines with J gene TRBJ1-6; D possibly corresponds to TRBD1 (5 bases). V was clipped by 5 bases and J by 0 bases, with 20 bases between them. CDR1 SGHVS and CDR2 FNYEAQ come from the germline V gene. The CDR3 loop spans 19 amino acids. This chain's CDR3 is CASSRKGVAGSSYNSPLHF. The CDR3 DNA reads as TGTGCCAGCAGCCGAAAAGGGGTGGCTGGGTCCTCCTATAATTCACCCCTCCACTTT.

The chain recombines TRBV30 with TRBJ1-4, with a weak D call TRBD1 (6 bases). The V end lost 5 bases, the J end lost 6 bases, and 13 bases lay between the germline ends. Germline CDR1 and CDR2: GTSNPN and SVGIG (reference sequence). There are 13 residues in the CDR3. The CDR3 DNA reads TGTGCCTGGGCCCGCGGGGGCGATGAAAAACTGTTTTTT. Translating gives CAWARGGDEKLFF.

This chain links TRBV7-2 with TRBJ1-4; 10 positions agree with TRBD1. The CDR3 totals 17 residues. In germline, CDR1 is SGHTA, CDR2 FQGNSA. J lost 1 base, V lost 4 bases, and 6 bases had no gene match. CDR3: CASSSTGGSLTNEKLFF. The CDR3 DNA reads TGTGCCAGCAGCTCGACAGGGGGCTCGTTAACTAATGAAAAACTGTTTTTT.

This clone has just a few counts. The J gene is TRBJ2-5, the V gene TRBV7-2, with 7 nucleotides matching TRBD1. V was pared by 2 bases and J by 4 bases, with 7 bases of the junction left unmatched. The CDR3 consists of 15 residues. Per the germline V gene, CDR1 is SGHTA and CDR2 is FQGNSA. The CDR3 nucleotides are TGTGCCAGCAGCTTATTGGGACAGACGAGAGAGACCCAGTACTTC. Amino acids: CASSLLGQTRETQYF.

V usage is TRBV5-1 and J usage is TRBJ1-4; D is uncertain. The CDR3 extends over 15 amino acids. Deletions cut 0 bases from V and 8 bases from J, with 14 bases between. The germline V gene encodes CDR1 SGHRS and CDR2 YFSETQ. In DNA form, the CDR3 reads TGCGCCAGCAGCTTGGAGGGCATCGGAGCCGAAAAACTGTTTTTT. This codes for CASSLEGIGAEKLFF.

This rearrangement joins TRBV27 to TRBJ2-3; D might be TRBD2 (6 bases). The CDR3 has 14 amino acids. Trimming stripped 8 bases from V and 2 bases from J, with 14 bases between. CDR1 is MNHEY and CDR2 is SMNVEV in the germline V gene (reference sequence). The CDR3 coding sequence is TGTGCCAGCGGGAACAAGGGACTCACAGATACGCAGTATTTT. As protein: CASGNKGLTDTQYF.

This chain connects TRBV6-4 to TRBJ1-2; the D gene is possibly TRBD1 (6 bases). V was pared by 6 bases and J by 6 bases, with 8 bases between. This CDR3 region has 11 residues. CDR1 is MRHNA and CDR2 is SNTAGT in the germline V gene. CDR3 DNA sequence: TGTGCCAGCAGAGAGGGGGATGGCTACACCTTC. Protein: CASREGDGYTF.

V and J are TRBV9 and TRBJ2-1; TRBD1 is a possible D gene (6 bases). V was shortened by 4 bases and J by 8 bases, with 19 bases between the two germline ends. The CDR3 contains 15 residues. Germline V lookup: CDR1 SGDLS, CDR2 YYNGEE. DNA for the CDR3: TGTGCCAGCAGCCGGATACAGGGCGGTAGGGATGAGCAGTTCTTC. Translated, it gives CASSRIQGGRDEQFF.

In its sample, this clone was seen once. This rearrangement joins TRBV11-3 to TRBJ2-1; 8 bases align to TRBD2. Per the germline V gene, CDR1 is SGHNT and CDR2 is YENEEA. The CDR3 is made up of 15 amino acids. V was clipped by 5 bases and J by 6 bases; unmatched bases: 9. CDR3 nucleotides: TGTGCCAGCAGCCCTCAAGCGGGGGCAGGCAATGAGCAGTTCTTC. Protein: CASSPQAGAGNEQFF.

V is TRBV19 and J is TRBJ2-1; 10 bases fit TRBD1. The CDR3 runs 16 residues. Trimming at V came to 5 bases and at J to 7 bases, leaving 11 bases not matched to a gene. Germline V gives CDR1 LNHDA, CDR2 SQIVND (reference sequence). The DNA for the CDR3 is TGTGCCAGTAGTTCTATTTCCGGGACAGGGGTAAATGAGCAGTTCTTC. Translated: CASSSISGTGVNEQFF.

The rearrangement links TRBV28 to TRBJ2-2; 7 nucleotides align to TRBD1. V shed 10 bases, J shed 3 bases, and the junction held 5 bases outside the gene matches. Germline V gene lookup returns CDR1 MDHEN and CDR2 SYDVKM. The length of the CDR3 is 13 residues. DNA for the CDR3: TGTGCCACCGAGGGGGCGCACACCGGGGAGCTGTTTTTT. It is translated as CATEGAHTGELFF.

The V and J genes are TRBV18 and TRBJ2-5; perhaps TRBD2 as D (7 bases). This CDR3 comprises 16 residues. V was shortened by 0 bases and J by 4 bases, with 15 bases between the two germline ends. Germline-derived CDR1 and CDR2 are KGHSH and LQKENI. The CDR3 region is CASSPPRLRGGETQYF. CDR3 DNA: TGTGCCAGCTCACCACCTCGTCTAAGGGGGGGAGAGACCCAGTACTTC.